The 27 T cell receptor beta chains given below trace back to one sample, sequenced in a study of shared clonotypes between healthy human individuals. TCRdb keeps only in-frame clones here, not all; method: immunoSEQ multiplex PCR. In the table there are approximately 1.4 million clones, approximately 98% of which are singletons. Source material: naive CD4+ T cells sorted from blood. Subset given: CD45RA+ positively selected. The source of these receptors is a man aged 30 to 45 in good health.

The chain carries TRBV5-1 and TRBJ1-1; D gene unclear. Per germline, CDR1 SGHRS and CDR2 YFSETQ. V was pared by 0 bases and J by 5 bases, with 8 bases between. This CDR3 contains 13 residues. This CDR3 reads CASSLDVRTEAFF. The CDR3 bases are TGCGCCAGCAGCTTGGACGTTCGGACTGAAGCTTTCTTT. Full variable domain (rest looked up from reference TRBV5-1 and TRBJ1-1): KAGVTQTPRYLIKTRGQQVTLSCSPISGHRSVSWYQQTPGQGLQFLFEYFSETQRNKGNFPGRFSGRQFSNSRSEMNVSTLELGDSALYLCASSLDVRTEAFFGQGTRLTVV.

This chain joins TRBV5-1 and TRBJ2-1; 7 bases line up with TRBD2. The CDR3 loop spans 19 amino acids. Germline V gene sequence: CDR1 SGHRS, CDR2 YFSETQ. The V gene end was trimmed by 0 bases and the J gene end by 6 bases; junction bases not matched to a gene: 18. The CDR3, as DNA: TGCGCCAGCAGCTTGGCGTTGGGTGGCGGGAGCGCCAAGGCCAATGAGCAGTTCTTC. It codes for CASSLALGGGSAKANEQFF. The complete variable domain, with remaining parts taken from reference TRBV5-1 and TRBJ2-1, reads KAGVTQTPRYLIKTRGQQVTLSCSPISGHRSVSWYQQTPGQGLQFLFEYFSETQRNKGNFPGRFSGRQFSNSRSEMNVSTLELGDSALYLCASSLALGGGSAKANEQFFGPGTRLTVL.

This clone is a singleton in its sample. This chain connects TRBV9 to TRBJ1-3; weak D call: TRBD1 (6 bases). In germline, CDR1 is SGDLS, CDR2 YYNGEE. The V end lost 0 bases, the J end lost 7 bases, and 8 bases lay between the germline ends. The CDR3 sequence is 13 residues long. The CDR3 DNA reads as TGTGCCAGCAGCGTAGATGACAGGAACACCATATATTTT. It is translated as CASSVDDRNTIYF.

The V gene is TRBV10-3, the J gene TRBJ2-1, with 8 bases fitting TRBD1. This CDR3 region has 16 residues. The germline gives CDR1 ENHRY, CDR2 SYGVKD. V lost 6 bases and J lost 15; bases outside the gene matches: 22. The CDR3, as DNA: TGTGCCATCAGCGAGGGGCTTGGGACAGGCCACCTACCCGTGTTCTTC. Translated: CAISEGLGTGHLPVFF.

The chain combines TRBV19 with TRBJ1-4; D call uncertain. CDR3 length equals 14 residues. CDR1 is LNHDA and CDR2 is SQIVND in the germline V gene (reference sequence). The germline V and J ends were trimmed by 2 bases and 7 bases, with 11 bases remaining between them. The CDR3 DNA sequence: TGTGCCAGTAGTATACGGACTTATGGTGAAAAACTGTTTTTT. Protein product: CASSIRTYGEKLFF. The full variable domain, rest sourced from reference TRBV19 and TRBJ1-4, is DGGITQSPKYLFRKEGQNVTLSCEQNLNHDAMYWYRQDPGQGLRLIYYSQIVNDFQKGDIAEGYSVSREKKESFPLTVTSAQKNPTAFYLCASSIRTYGEKLFFGSGTQLSVL.

This chain joins TRBV2 and TRBJ2-7; no clear D gene. The CDR3 contains 15 residues. Trimming stripped 2 bases from V and 1 base from J, with 12 bases between. Looked up from germline, CDR1 is SNHLY and CDR2 is FYNNEI. The CDR3 coding sequence is TGTGCCAGCAGTGAAATGTTGTGGGGATCCTACGAGCAGTACTTC. It encodes CASSEMLWGSYEQYF.

The rearrangement joins TRBV7-2 to TRBJ2-3, with D possibly TRBD2 on 5 matching bases. This CDR3 region has 15 residues. Germline values: CDR1 SGHTA, CDR2 FQGNSA. Trimming pared 0 bases from V and 1 base from J, leaving 8 bases between. CDR3 nucleotide sequence: TGTGCCAGCAGCTTAGCCTGGGGAGGCACAGATACGCAGTATTTT. It yields the protein CASSLAWGGTDTQYF.

This chain uses TRBV25-1 with TRBJ1-1; D gene unclear. V lost 3 bases, J lost 1 base, and 6 bases lay in between. This CDR3 is built from 13 residues. Germline assignment: CDR1 MGHDK and CDR2 SYGVNS. The CDR3 is CASSEVANTEAFF. CDR3 sequence (DNA): TGTGCCAGCAGTGAGGTTGCGAACACTGAAGCTTTCTTT. The complete variable domain, with remaining parts taken from reference TRBV25-1 and TRBJ1-1, reads EADIYQTPRYLVIGTGKKITLECSQTMGHDKMYWYQQDPGMELHLIHYSYGVNSTEKGDLSSESTVSRIRTEHFPLTLESARPSHTSQYLCASSEVANTEAFFGQGTRLTVV.

The count of this clone is one. This sequence joins TRBV2 and TRBJ2-5; tentatively, D is TRBD1 (6 bases). V was trimmed by 5 bases and J by 5 bases, leaving 12 bases between them. CDR1 is SNHLY and CDR2 is FYNNEI in the germline V gene. The CDR3 runs 13 residues. The CDR3 bases are TGTGCCAGCAGTACAGGGTTTGCTGAGACCCAGTACTTC. The encoded protein is CASSTGFAETQYF.

The rearrangement joins TRBV11-2 to TRBJ2-5; D is unresolved. This CDR3 has 14 amino acids. Germline CDR1 reads SGHAT; CDR2 reads FQNNGV. V dropped 5 bases and J dropped 1 base, with 11 bases sitting between them. As DNA, the CDR3 is TGTGCCAGCAGCCCAGTGTCCGGCCAAGAGACCCAGTACTTC. This codes for CASSPVSGQETQYF.

This chain uses TRBV28 with TRBJ2-7; D possibly corresponds to TRBD1 (7 bases). The CDR3 consists of 13 residues. Trimming left V 5 bases short and J 8 bases short, with 16 bases between. CDR1 MDHEN and CDR2 SYDVKM come from the germline V gene. This CDR3 reads CASSQQAGGKQYF. The DNA of the CDR3 is TGTGCCAGCAGTCAGCAGGCAGGGGGGAAGCAGTACTTC.

V usage is TRBV9 and J usage is TRBJ2-3; 9 bases align to TRBD2. The CDR3 is made up of 19 amino acids. Germline CDR1 is SGDLS and CDR2 is YYNGEE. V dropped 0 bases and J dropped 0; count of bases not matched to a gene: 11. The CDR3, as DNA: TGTGCCAGCAGCGTAGCGTCCTCAACTAGCGGGCCTAGCACAGATACGCAGTATTTT. This sequence encodes CASSVASSTSGPSTDTQYF.

In its sample, this clone was seen once. The genes are TRBV19 and TRBJ1-4, with D maybe TRBD1 (6 bases). V was clipped by 0 bases and J by 1 base, with 12 bases between them. Germline loops: CDR1 LNHDA, CDR2 SQIVND (reference sequence). The CDR3 covers 17 residues. The CDR3 region has the DNA TGTGCCAGTAGTATAGATGTCCAGGGGCTAACTAATGAAAAACTGTTTTTT. Its protein is CASSIDVQGLTNEKLFF.

The J gene is TRBJ2-1, the V gene TRBV5-1, with 10 bases lining up with TRBD2. CDR1 and CDR2 from the germline V gene are SGHRS and YFSETQ. V lost 4 bases to trimming and J lost 4 bases; unmatched junction nucleotides: 5. The CDR3 is made up of 15 amino acids. The CDR3 DNA reads TGCGCCAGCAGCCTTAGCGGGAGGACTTACAATGAGCAGTTCTTC. Translated, it gives CASSLSGRTYNEQFF.

CDR3 coding DNA: TGCGCCAGCAGCTTACGAAGACTAGCCGATGAGCAGTTCTTC. Its translation: CASSLRRLADEQFF. The chain uses TRBV4-1 and TRBJ2-1, with 7 bases lining up with TRBD2. The CDR3 is made up of 14 amino acids. The V segment lost 5 bases and the J segment 8 bases; nucleotides outside the gene matches: 9. Germline V CDR1 and CDR2: MGHRA, YSYEKL.

V usage is TRBV12-2 and J usage is TRBJ2-7; TRBD2 reflects the table's D call only, with no check against the DNA. TRBV12-2 represents a pseudogene. The CDR3 contains 14 residues. The CDR3 sequence is CASRRPSGSYEQYF. CDR3 in DNA: TGTGCAAGTCGCCGTCCTAGTGGGAGTTACGAGCAGTACTTC.

This clone has just a few counts. The chain is built from TRBV14 and TRBJ1-4; TRBD1 might be the D (5 bases). Per the germline V gene, CDR1 is SGHDN and CDR2 is FVKESK. V lost 0 bases to trimming and J lost 14 bases, with 13 bases between them. This CDR3 comprises 13 residues. The CDR3 bases are TGTGCCAGCAGCCAAGATCATGGGGACCGGCTGTTTTTT. It codes for CASSQDHGDRLFF.

The V gene is TRBV5-1, the J gene TRBJ2-2; 9 positions agree with TRBD1. The CDR3 is made up of 17 amino acids. The J segment lost 4 bases and the V segment lost 4 bases, leaving 11 bases of the junction unmatched. CDR1 and CDR2 (germline): SGHRS, YFSETQ. This chain's CDR3 is CASSQNPGQGRTGELFF. Written as DNA, the CDR3 is TGCGCCAGCAGCCAAAATCCGGGACAGGGTCGCACCGGGGAGCTGTTTTTT.

The CDR3 sequence is CSALGAEVQYF. CDR3 bases: TGCAGTGCCCTCGGCGCGGAGGTTCAGTACTTC. The chain links TRBV20-1 to TRBJ2-4, with D perhaps matching TRBD2 (5 bases). Trimming took 6 bases from V and 11 from J, leaving 14 bases between them. CDR3 length: 11 residues. CDR1 DFQATT and CDR2 SNEGSKA come from the germline V gene (reference sequence).

With respect to this clone: This same CDR3 is encoded by further DNA sequences in the sample. The chain carries TRBV4-1 and TRBJ2-3, with no clear D. Germline-derived CDR1 and CDR2 are MGHRA and YSYEKL. The CDR3 runs 14 residues. Trimming removed 0 bases from V and 1 base from J, with 5 bases in between. CDR3 DNA: TGCGCCAGCAGCCAAGATCGGGGCACAGATACGCAGTATTTT. Its translation: CASSQDRGTDTQYF.

This clone was observed a single time. The chain combines TRBV5-1 with TRBJ2-5, with a tentative D call TRBD1 (6 bases). CDR1 and CDR2 (germline): SGHRS, YFSETQ. CDR3 length: 14 residues. Trimming cost V 4 bases and J 5 bases, with 15 bases left between them. CDR3 in amino acids: CASSAFRGVETQYF. Written as DNA, the CDR3 is TGCGCCAGCAGCGCCTTCAGGGGTGTGGAGACCCAGTACTTC.

V is TRBV2 and J is TRBJ2-7; maybe TRBD2 (6 bases). The CDR3 covers 12 residues. V was shortened by 7 bases and J by 2 bases, with 9 bases between the two germline ends. Germline assignment: CDR1 SNHLY and CDR2 FYNNEI. CDR3 amino acids: CASIREAYEQYF. CDR3 nucleotides: TGTGCCAGCATCAGGGAGGCCTACGAGCAGTACTTC.

V gene TRBV6-1 combines with J gene TRBJ2-5; 7 nucleotides line up with TRBD2. CDR1 and CDR2 (germline): MNHNS, SASEGT. Losses at the gene ends were 6 bases for V and 0 bases for J; bases not matched to a gene: 4. There are 14 residues in the CDR3. The CDR3 DNA reads as TGTGCCAGCAGGGGAGGGTGGTACCAAGAGACCCAGTACTTC. Its protein product is CASRGGWYQETQYF.

The genes are TRBV7-2 and TRBJ2-1; no reliable D call. This CDR3 has 14 residues. V lost 5 bases, J lost 9 bases, and 17 bases lay in between. Germline CDR1 reads SGHTA; CDR2 reads FQGNSA. The CDR3 region is CASSDRVGSIEQFF. The CDR3 DNA reads TGTGCCAGCAGCGATAGAGTTGGGTCAATTGAGCAGTTCTTC.

The chain recombines TRBV10-3 with TRBJ1-1, with 7 bases that match TRBD1. CDR3 size: 14 residues. The J segment lost 8 bases and the V segment lost 6 bases, leaving 12 bases of the junction unmatched. CDR1 and CDR2 from the germline V gene are ENHRY and SYGVKD. The CDR3 sequence is CAIRLDLGQQEAFF. The CDR3 coding sequence is TGTGCCATCAGACTTGATCTGGGACAGCAAGAAGCTTTCTTT.

The CDR3 nucleotides are TGCGCCAGCAGTGTCCCGTGGTCTGGGGACCTCCAAGAGACCCAGTACTTC. Translation gives CASSVPWSGDLQETQYF. The chain couples TRBV5-1 to TRBJ2-5; D may be TRBD1 or TRBD2 (5 bases each). This CDR3 is 17 amino acids long. Germline assignment: CDR1 SGHRS and CDR2 YFSETQ. Trimming took 5 bases from V and 1 from J, leaving 21 bases between them.

Comment on this clone: The identical CDR3 is also encoded by other nucleotide sequences in the sample. The chain couples TRBV5-1 to TRBJ2-3; 8 bases map to TRBD2. Germline V CDR1 and CDR2: SGHRS, YFSETQ. The CDR3 contains 15 residues. J lost 2 bases, V lost 0 bases, and 2 bases had no gene match. The CDR3 coding sequence is TGCGCCAGCAGCTTGGCGGGAGGGTCCACAGATACGCAGTATTTT. It codes for CASSLAGGSTDTQYF.